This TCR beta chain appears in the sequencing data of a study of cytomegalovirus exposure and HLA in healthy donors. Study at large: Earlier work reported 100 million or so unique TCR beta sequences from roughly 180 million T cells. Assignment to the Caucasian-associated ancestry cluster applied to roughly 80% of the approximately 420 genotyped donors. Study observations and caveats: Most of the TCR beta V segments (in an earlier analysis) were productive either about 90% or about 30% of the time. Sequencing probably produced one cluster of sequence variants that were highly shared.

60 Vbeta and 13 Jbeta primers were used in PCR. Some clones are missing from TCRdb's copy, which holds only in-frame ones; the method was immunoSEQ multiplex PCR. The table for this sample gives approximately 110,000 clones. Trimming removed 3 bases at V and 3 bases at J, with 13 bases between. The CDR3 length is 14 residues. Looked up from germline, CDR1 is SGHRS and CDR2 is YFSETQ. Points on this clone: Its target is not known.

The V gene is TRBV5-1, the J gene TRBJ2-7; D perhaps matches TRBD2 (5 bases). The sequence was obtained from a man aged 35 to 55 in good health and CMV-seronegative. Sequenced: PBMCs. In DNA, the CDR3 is TGCGCCAGCAGCTCCCCCAACGGGGTCTACGAGCAGTACTTC. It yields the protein CASSSPNGVYEQYF.